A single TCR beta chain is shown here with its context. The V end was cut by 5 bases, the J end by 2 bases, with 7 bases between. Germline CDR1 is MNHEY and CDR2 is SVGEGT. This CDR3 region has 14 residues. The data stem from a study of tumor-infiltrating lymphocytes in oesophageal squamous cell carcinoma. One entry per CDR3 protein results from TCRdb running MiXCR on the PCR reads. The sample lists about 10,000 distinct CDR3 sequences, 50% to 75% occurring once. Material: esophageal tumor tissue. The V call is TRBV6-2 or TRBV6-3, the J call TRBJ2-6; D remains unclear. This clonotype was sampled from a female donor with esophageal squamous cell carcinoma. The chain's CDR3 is CASSGAAGANVLTF. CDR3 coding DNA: TGTGCCAGCAGTGGTGCAGCTGGGGCCAACGTCCTGACTTTC.